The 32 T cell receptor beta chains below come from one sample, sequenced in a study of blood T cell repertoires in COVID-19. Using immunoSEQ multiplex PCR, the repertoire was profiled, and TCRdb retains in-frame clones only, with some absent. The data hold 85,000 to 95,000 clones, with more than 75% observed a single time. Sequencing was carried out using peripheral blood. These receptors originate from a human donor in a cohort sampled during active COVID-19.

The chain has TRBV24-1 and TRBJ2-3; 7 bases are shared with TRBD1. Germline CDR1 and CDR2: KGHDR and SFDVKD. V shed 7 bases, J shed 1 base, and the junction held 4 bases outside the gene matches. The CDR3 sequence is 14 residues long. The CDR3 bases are TGTGCCACCAGCGAAGACAGGGGCACAGATACGCAGTATTTT. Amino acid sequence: CATSEDRGTDTQYF.

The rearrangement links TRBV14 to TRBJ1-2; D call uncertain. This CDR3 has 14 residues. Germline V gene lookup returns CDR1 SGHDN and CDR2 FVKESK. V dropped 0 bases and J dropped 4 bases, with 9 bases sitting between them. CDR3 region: CASSQEGGRYGYTF. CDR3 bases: TGTGCCAGCAGCCAAGAGGGCGGGCGCTATGGCTACACCTTC.

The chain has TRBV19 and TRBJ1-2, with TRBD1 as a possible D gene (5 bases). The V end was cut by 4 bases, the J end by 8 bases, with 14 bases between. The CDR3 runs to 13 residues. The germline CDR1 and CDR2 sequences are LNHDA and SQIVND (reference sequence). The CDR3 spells CASSKWGAGGYTF. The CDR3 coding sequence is TGTGCCAGTAGTAAATGGGGCGCAGGAGGCTACACCTTC. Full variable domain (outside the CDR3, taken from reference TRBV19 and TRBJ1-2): DGGITQSPKYLFRKEGQNVTLSCEQNLNHDAMYWYRQDPGQGLRLIYYSQIVNDFQKGDIAEGYSVSREKKESFPLTVTSAQKNPTAFYLCASSKWGAGGYTFGSGTRLTVV.

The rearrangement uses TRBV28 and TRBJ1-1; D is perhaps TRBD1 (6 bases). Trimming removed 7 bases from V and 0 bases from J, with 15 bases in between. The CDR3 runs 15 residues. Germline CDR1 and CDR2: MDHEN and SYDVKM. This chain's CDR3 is CASTPRQVMNTEAFF. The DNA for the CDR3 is TGTGCCAGCACCCCACGACAGGTCATGAACACTGAAGCTTTCTTT.

The CDR3 bases are TGTGCCAGCAGTTTACGGCCGGACAGGATTTGGAATGAGCAGTTCTTC. Protein: CASSLRPDRIWNEQFF. V is TRBV27 and J is TRBJ2-1; 7 nucleotides match TRBD1. After removal of 2 bases from V and 7 bases from J, the junction contained 11 bases not matched to a gene. The CDR3 is made up of 16 amino acids. Germline CDR1 MNHEY, CDR2 SMNVEV (reference sequence).

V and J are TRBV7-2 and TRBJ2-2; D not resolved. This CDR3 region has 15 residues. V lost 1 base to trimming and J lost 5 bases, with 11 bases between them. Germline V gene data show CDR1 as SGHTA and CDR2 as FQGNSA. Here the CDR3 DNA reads TGTGCCAGCAGCTTAGTACGAGGTTCTACCGGGGAGCTGTTTTTT. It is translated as CASSLVRGSTGELFF.

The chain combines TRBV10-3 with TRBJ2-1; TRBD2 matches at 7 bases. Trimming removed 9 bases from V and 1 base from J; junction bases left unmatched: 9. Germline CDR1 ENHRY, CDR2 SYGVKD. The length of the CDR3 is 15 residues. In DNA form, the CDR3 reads TGTGCCATGGGGAGGGGAGTAGGTTCCTACAATGAGCAGTTCTTC. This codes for CAMGRGVGSYNEQFF.

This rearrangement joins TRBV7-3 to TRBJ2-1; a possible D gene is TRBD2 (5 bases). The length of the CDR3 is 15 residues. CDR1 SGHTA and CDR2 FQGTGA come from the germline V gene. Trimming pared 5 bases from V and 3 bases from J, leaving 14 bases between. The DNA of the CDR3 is TGTGCCAGCAGCCAAGGACTCACGGGCTACAATGAGCAGTTCTTC. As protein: CASSQGLTGYNEQFF.

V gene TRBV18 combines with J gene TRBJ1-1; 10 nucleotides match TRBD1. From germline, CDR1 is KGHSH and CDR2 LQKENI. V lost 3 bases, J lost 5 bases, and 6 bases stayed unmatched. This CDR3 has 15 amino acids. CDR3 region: CASSPRTGGKTEAFF. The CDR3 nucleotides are TGTGCCAGCTCACCCCGGACAGGGGGGAAAACTGAAGCTTTCTTT.

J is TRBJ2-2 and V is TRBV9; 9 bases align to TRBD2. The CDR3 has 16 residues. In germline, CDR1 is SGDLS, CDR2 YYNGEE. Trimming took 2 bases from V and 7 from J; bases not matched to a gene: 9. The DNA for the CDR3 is TGTGCCAGCAGCGTCGGTAGCGGGAGAACCGGCGGGGAGCTGTTTTTT. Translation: CASSVGSGRTGGELFF. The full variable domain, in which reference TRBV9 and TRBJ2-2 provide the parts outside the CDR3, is DSGVTQTPKHLITATGQRVTLRCSPRSGDLSVYWYQQSLDQGLQFLIQYYNGEERAKGNILERFSAQQFPDLHSELNLSSLELGDSALYFCASSVGSGRTGGELFFGEGSRLTVL.

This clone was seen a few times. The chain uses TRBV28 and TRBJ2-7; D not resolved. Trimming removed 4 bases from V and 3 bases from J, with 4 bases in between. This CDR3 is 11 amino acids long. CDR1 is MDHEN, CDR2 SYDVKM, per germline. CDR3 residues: CASSSGYEQYF. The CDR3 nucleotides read TGTGCCAGCAGTTCGGGCTACGAGCAGTACTTC.

The CDR3 here is CASSLESGVYGYTF. The CDR3 DNA reads as TGCGCCAGCAGCTTGGAGTCAGGGGTATATGGCTACACCTTC. This chain links TRBV5-1 with TRBJ1-2, with a tentative D call TRBD1 (6 bases). V was cut by 0 bases and J by 5 bases, with 11 bases left in between. Germline V CDR1 and CDR2: SGHRS, YFSETQ. The CDR3 loop spans 14 amino acids. The full variable domain, with the rest looked up from reference TRBV5-1 and TRBJ1-2, is KAGVTQTPRYLIKTRGQQVTLSCSPISGHRSVSWYQQTPGQGLQFLFEYFSETQRNKGNFPGRFSGRQFSNSRSEMNVSTLELGDSALYLCASSLESGVYGYTFGSGTRLTVV.

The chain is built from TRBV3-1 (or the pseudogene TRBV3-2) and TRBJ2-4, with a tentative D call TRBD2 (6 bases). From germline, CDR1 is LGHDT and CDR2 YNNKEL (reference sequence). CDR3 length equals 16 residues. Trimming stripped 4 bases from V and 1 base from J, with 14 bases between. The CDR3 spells CASSPRWGDAKNIQYF. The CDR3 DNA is TGTGCCAGCAGCCCGCGATGGGGGGATGCCAAAAACATTCAGTACTTC.

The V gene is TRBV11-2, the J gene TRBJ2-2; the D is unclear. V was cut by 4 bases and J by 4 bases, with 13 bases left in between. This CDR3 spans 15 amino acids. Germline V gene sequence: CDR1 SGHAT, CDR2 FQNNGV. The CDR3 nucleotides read TGTGCCAGCAGCTCGACGGTCTCGGGCACCGGGGAGCTGTTTTTT. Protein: CASSSTVSGTGELFF. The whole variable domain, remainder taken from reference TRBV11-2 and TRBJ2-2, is EAGVAQSPRYKIIEKRQSVAFWCNPISGHATLYWYQQILGQGPKLLIQFQNNGVVDDSQLPKDRFSAERLKGVDSTLKIQPAKLEDSAVYLCASSSTVSGTGELFFGEGSRLTVL.

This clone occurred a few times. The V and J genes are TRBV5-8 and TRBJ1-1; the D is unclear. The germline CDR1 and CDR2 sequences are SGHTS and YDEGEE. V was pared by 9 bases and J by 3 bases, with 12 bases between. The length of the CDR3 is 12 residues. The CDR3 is CATGRSYTEAFF. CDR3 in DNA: TGTGCCACAGGAAGGTCCTACACTGAAGCTTTCTTT. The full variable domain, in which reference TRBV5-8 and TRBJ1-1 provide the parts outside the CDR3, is EAGVTQSPTHLIKTRGQQATLRCSPISGHTSVYWYQQALGLGLQFLLWYDEGEERNRGNFPPRFSGRQFPNYSSELNVNALELEDSALYLCATGRSYTEAFFGQGTRLTVV.

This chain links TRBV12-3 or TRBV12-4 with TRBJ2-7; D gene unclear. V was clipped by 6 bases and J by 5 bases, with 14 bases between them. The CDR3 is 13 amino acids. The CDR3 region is CASSSRPSHEQYF. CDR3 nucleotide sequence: TGTGCCAGCAGCTCCAGGCCGTCCCACGAGCAGTACTTC.

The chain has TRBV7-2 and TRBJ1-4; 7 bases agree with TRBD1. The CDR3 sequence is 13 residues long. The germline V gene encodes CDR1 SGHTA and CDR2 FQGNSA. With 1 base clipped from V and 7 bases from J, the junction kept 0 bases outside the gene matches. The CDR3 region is CASSLDRGEKLFF. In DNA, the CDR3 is TGTGCCAGCAGCTTAGACAGGGGTGAAAAACTGTTTTTT.

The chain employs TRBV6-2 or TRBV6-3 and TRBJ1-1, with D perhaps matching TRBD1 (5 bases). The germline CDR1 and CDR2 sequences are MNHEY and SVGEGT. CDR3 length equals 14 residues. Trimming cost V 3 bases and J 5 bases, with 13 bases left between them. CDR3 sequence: CASSYTDSGTEAFF. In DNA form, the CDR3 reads TGTGCCAGCAGTTATACTGACTCAGGGACTGAAGCTTTCTTT.

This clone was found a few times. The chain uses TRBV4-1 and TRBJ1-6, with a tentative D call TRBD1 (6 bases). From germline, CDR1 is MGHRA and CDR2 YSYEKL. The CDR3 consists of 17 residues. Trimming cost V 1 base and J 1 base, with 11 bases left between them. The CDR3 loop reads CASSQGVGGSYNSPLHF. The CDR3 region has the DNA TGCGCCAGCAGCCAAGGTGTAGGGGGATCCTATAATTCACCCCTCCACTTT.

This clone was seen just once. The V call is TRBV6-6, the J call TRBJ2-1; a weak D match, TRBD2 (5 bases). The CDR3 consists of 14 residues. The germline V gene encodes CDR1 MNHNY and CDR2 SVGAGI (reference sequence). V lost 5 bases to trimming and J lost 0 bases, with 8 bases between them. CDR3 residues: CASSGGGSYNEQFF. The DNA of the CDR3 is TGTGCCAGCAGTGGAGGCGGCTCCTACAATGAGCAGTTCTTC.

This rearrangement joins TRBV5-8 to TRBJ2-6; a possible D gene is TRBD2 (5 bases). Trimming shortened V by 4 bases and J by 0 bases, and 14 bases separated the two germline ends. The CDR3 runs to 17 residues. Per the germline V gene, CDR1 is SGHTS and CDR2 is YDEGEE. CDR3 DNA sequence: TGTGCCAGCAGCCCGACGGGGTGGGACTCTGGGGCCAACGTCCTGACTTTC. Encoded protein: CASSPTGWDSGANVLTF. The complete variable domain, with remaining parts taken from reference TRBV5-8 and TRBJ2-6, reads EAGVTQSPTHLIKTRGQQATLRCSPISGHTSVYWYQQALGLGLQFLLWYDEGEERNRGNFPPRFSGRQFPNYSSELNVNALELEDSALYLCASSPTGWDSGANVLTFGAGSRLTVL.

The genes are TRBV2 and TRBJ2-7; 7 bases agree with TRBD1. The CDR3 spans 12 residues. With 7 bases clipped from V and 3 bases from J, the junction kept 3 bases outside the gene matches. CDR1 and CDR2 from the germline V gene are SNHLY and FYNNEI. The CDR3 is CASTGDSYEQYF. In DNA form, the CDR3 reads TGTGCCAGCACAGGGGACAGCTACGAGCAGTACTTC.

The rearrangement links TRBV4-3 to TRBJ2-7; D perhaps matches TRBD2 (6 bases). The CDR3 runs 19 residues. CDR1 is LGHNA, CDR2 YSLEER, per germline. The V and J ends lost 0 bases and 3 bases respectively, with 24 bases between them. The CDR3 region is CASSQEPTARVGGGYEQYF. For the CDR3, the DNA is TGCGCCAGCAGCCAAGAACCGACAGCCCGCGTCGGGGGAGGCTACGAGCAGTACTTC.

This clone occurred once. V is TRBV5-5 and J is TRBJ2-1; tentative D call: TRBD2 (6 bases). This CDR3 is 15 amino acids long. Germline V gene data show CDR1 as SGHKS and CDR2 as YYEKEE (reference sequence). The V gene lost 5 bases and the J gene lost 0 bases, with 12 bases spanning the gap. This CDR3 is CASRRDSRSYNEQFF. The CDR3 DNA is TGTGCCAGCAGGCGGGACTCCCGCTCCTACAATGAGCAGTTCTTC.

The CDR3 spells CASSLGDRVGDTQYF. In nucleotides, the CDR3 is TGTGCCAGCAGTTTGGGGGACAGGGTGGGGGATACGCAGTATTTT. The chain couples TRBV28 to TRBJ2-3; 9 bases fit TRBD1. Germline V gene lookup returns CDR1 MDHEN and CDR2 SYDVKM. The trim removed 3 bases at V and 6 bases at J, leaving 7 bases unmatched. The CDR3 is 15 residues long.

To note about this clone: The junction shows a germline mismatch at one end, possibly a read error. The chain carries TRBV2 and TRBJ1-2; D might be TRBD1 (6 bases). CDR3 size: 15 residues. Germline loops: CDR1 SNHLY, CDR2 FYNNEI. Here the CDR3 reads CASSVQAPTGSHPSF. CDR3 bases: TGTGCCAGCAGTGTACAGGCTCCAACAGGGAGCCACCCTTCCTTC.

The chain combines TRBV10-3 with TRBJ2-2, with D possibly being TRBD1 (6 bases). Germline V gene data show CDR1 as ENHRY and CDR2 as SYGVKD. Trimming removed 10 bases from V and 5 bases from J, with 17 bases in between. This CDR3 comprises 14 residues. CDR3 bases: TGTGCCAGTCAGCCGGACAGCAAGACCGGGGAGCTGTTTTTT. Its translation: CASQPDSKTGELFF.

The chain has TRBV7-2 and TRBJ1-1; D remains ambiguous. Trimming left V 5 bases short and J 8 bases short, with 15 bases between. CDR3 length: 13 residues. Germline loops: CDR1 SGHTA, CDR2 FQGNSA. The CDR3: CASSPTRVGEAFF. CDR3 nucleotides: TGTGCCAGCAGCCCCACGCGCGTGGGCGAAGCTTTCTTT.

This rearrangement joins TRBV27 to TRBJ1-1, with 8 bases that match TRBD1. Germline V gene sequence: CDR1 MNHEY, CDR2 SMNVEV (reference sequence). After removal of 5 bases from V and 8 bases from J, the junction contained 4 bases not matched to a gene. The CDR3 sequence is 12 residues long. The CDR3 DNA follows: TGTGCCAGCAGTATACGACAGGGGGAAGCTTTCTTT. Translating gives CASSIRQGEAFF.

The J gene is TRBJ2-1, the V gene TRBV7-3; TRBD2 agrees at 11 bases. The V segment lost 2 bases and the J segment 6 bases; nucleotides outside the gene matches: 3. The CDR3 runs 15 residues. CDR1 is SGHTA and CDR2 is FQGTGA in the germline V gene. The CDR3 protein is CASSLGLAGGNEQFF. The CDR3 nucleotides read TGTGCCAGCAGCTTAGGTCTAGCGGGAGGCAATGAGCAGTTCTTC.

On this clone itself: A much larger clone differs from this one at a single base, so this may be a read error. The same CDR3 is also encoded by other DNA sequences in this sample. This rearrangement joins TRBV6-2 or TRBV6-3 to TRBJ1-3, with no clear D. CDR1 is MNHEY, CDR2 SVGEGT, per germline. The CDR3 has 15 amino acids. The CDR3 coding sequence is TGTGCTAGCAGTCAAAGACCGGGAGGAAGGAACACCATATATTTT. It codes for CASSQRPGGRNTIYF.

The CDR3 DNA reads as TGTGCCAGCAGCCTGGGACAGGGATCTGCTGCGCAGTATTTT. Translated, it gives CASSLGQGSAAQYF. The chain uses TRBV5-8 and TRBJ2-3; 9 nucleotides match TRBD1. Germline loops: CDR1 SGHTS, CDR2 YDEGEE. J gave up 10 bases and V 4 bases, and 10 bases lay outside the gene matches. The CDR3 sequence is 14 residues long.